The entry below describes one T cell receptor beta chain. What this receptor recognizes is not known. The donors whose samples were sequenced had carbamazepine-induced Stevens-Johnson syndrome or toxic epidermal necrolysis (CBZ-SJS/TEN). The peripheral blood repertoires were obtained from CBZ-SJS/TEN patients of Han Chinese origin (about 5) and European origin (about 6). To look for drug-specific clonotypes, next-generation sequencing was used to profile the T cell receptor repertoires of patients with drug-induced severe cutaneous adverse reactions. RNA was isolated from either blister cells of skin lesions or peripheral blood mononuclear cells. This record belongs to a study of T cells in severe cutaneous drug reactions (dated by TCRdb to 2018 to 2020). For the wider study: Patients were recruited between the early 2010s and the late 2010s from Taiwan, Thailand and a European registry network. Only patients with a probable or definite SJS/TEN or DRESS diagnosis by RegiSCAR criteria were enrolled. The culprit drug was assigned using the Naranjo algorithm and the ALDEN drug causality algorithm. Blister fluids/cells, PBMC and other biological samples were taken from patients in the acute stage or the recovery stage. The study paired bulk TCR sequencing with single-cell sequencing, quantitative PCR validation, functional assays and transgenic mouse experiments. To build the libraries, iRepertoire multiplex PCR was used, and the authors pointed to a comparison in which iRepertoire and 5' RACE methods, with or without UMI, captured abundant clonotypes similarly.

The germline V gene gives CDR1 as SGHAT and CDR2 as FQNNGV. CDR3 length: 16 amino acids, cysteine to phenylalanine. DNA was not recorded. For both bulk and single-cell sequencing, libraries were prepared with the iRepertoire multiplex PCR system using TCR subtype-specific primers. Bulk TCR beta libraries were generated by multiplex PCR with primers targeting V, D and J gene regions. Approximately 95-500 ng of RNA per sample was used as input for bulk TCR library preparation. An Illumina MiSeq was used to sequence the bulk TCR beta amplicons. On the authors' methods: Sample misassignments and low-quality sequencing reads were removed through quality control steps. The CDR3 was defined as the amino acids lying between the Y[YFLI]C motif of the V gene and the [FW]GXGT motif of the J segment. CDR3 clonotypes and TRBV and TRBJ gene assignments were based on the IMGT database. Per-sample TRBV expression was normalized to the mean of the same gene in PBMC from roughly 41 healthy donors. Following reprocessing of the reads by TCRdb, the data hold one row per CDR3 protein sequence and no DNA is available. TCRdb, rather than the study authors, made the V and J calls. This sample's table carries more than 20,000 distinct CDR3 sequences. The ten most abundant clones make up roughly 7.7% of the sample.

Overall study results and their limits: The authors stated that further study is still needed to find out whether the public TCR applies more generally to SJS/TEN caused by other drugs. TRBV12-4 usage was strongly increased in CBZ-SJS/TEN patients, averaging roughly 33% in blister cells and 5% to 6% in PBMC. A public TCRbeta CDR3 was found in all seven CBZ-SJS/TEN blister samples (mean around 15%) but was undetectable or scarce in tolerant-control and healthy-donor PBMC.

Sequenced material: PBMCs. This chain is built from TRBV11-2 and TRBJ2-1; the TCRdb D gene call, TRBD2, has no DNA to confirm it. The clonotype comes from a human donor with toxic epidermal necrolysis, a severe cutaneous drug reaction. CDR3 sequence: CASSLAASGSYNEQFF. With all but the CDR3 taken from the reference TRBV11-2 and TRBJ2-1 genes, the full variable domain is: EAGVAQSPRYKIIEKRQSVAFWCNPISGHATLYWYQQILGQGPKLLIQFQNNGVVDDSQLPKDRFSAERLKGVDSTLKIQPAKLEDSAVYLCASSLAASGSYNEQFFGPGTRLTVL.